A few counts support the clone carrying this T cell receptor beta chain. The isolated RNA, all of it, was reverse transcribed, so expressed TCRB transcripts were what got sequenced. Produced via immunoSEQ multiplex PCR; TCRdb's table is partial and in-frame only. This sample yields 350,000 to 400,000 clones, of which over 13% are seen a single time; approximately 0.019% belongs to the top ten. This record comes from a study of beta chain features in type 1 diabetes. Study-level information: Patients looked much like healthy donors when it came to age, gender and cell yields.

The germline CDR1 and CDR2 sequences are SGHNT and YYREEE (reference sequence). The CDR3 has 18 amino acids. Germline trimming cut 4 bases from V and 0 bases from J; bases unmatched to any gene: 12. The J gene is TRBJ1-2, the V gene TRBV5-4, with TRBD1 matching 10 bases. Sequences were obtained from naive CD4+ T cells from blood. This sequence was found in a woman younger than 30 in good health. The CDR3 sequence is CASSRDRGSVLANYGYTF. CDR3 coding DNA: TGTGCCAGCAGCCGGGACAGGGGATCTGTTCTAGCTAACTATGGCTACACCTTC.